These 32 T cell receptor beta chains originate from one sample sequenced in a study of somatic mutations in cytotoxic T cells in rheumatoid arthritis. Only in-frame clones appear in the TCRdb table, and some are missing; sequencing was by immunoSEQ multiplex PCR. Of more than 15,000 clones listed, just under 80% are singletons. Sequencing input: CD8+ T cells sorted from blood. These receptor sequences come from an adult with rheumatoid arthritis.

This clone was counted between two and nine times. The chain employs TRBV30 and TRBJ1-1; no definite D call. Germline CDR1 is GTSNPN and CDR2 is SVGIG (reference sequence). The CDR3 extends over 13 amino acids. Trimming left V 3 bases short and J 1 base short, with 9 bases between. DNA for the CDR3: TGTGCCTGGAGGGGTTTATGGAACACTGAAGCTTTCTTT. Protein sequence: CAWRGLWNTEAFF.

The chain employs TRBV6-6 and TRBJ2-3; D perhaps matches TRBD1 (5 bases). The V end lost 0 bases, the J end lost 0 bases, and 10 bases lay between the germline ends. Germline V gene sequence: CDR1 MNHNY, CDR2 SVGAGI (reference sequence). This CDR3 contains 16 residues. CDR3 amino acids: CASSYSRWGSTDTQYF. CDR3 bases: TGTGCCAGCAGTTACTCCCGATGGGGCAGCACAGATACGCAGTATTTT.

The J gene is TRBJ1-2, the V gene TRBV6-1; tentative D call: TRBD1 (5 bases). Germline V gene data show CDR1 as MNHNS and CDR2 as SASEGT. This CDR3 has 15 residues. V was pared by 3 bases and J by 7 bases, with 18 bases between. The CDR3 nucleotides are TGTGCCAGCAGTGAGGGCTCGGGACGCCAGGTTGGCTACACCTTC. Translation: CASSEGSGRQVGYTF.

The chain carries TRBV7-9 and TRBJ1-4; D ambiguous. The V gene's germline CDR1 is SEHNR and CDR2 FQNEAQ (reference sequence). With 3 bases removed from V and 7 bases from J, the gap between germline ends came to 12 bases. There are 14 residues in the CDR3. The CDR3 loop is CASSFKDWGEKLFF. CDR3 coding DNA: TGTGCCAGCAGCTTTAAGGACTGGGGTGAAAAACTGTTTTTT.

The chain links TRBV7-8 to TRBJ2-2; D gene unclear. Per germline, CDR1 SGHVS and CDR2 FQNEAQ. This CDR3 is built from 17 residues. Trimming removed 1 base at V and 0 bases at J, with 12 bases between. The chain's CDR3 is CASSLGPENPNTGELFF. CDR3 bases: TGTGCCAGCAGCTTAGGGCCGGAGAATCCGAACACCGGGGAGCTGTTTTTT.

The chain combines TRBV9 with TRBJ2-7; TRBD2 matches 8 bases. Germline CDR1 is SGDLS and CDR2 is YYNGEE. The CDR3 extends over 16 amino acids. With 3 bases clipped from V and 0 bases from J, the junction kept 8 bases outside the gene matches. CDR3 amino acids: CASSENSGGLSYEQYF. The CDR3 nucleotides read TGTGCCAGCAGCGAGAATTCGGGGGGGCTCTCCTACGAGCAGTACTTC. Drawing the rest from reference TRBV9 and TRBJ2-7, the complete variable domain is DSGVTQTPKHLITATGQRVTLRCSPRSGDLSVYWYQQSLDQGLQFLIQYYNGEERAKGNILERFSAQQFPDLHSELNLSSLELGDSALYFCASSENSGGLSYEQYFGPGTRLTVT.

The genes are TRBV5-6 and TRBJ2-2; TRBD2 matches 9 bases. The CDR3 has 15 amino acids. J was trimmed by 4 bases and V by 0 bases; bases with no gene match: 1. Germline CDR1 and CDR2: SGHDT and YYEEEE. Written as DNA, the CDR3 is TGTGCCAGCAGCTTGGCAGCGGGGGGCACCGGGGAGCTGTTTTTT. Translated: CASSLAAGGTGELFF.

This clone was seen a single time. The chain uses TRBV19 and TRBJ2-7; the D gene is possibly TRBD1 (6 bases). The CDR3 is made up of 16 amino acids. CDR1 and CDR2 from the germline V gene are LNHDA and SQIVND (reference sequence). The ends were cut back, 5 bases at V and 2 bases at J, with 19 bases in the middle. For the CDR3, the DNA is TGTGCCAGTAGTGCCTCCGGGACACCATTTCCCTACGAGCAGTACTTC. Translation gives CASSASGTPFPYEQYF. Full variable domain (remainder filled in from reference TRBV19 and TRBJ2-7): DGGITQSPKYLFRKEGQNVTLSCEQNLNHDAMYWYRQDPGQGLRLIYYSQIVNDFQKGDIAEGYSVSREKKESFPLTVTSAQKNPTAFYLCASSASGTPFPYEQYFGPGTRLTVT.

The gene calls are TRBV7-9 and TRBJ1-5, with a weak D call TRBD1 (5 bases). The germline V gene has CDR1 SEHNR and CDR2 FQNEAQ (reference sequence). V was shortened by 1 base and J by 0 bases, with 10 bases between the two germline ends. This CDR3 spans 16 amino acids. The CDR3 coding sequence is TGTGCCAGCAGCTTAGGAGCAGGGAATAGCAATCAGCCCCAGCATTTT. This encodes CASSLGAGNSNQPQHF.

The rearrangement uses TRBV15 and TRBJ2-2; D assignment may be TRBD1 or TRBD2 (6 bases each). CDR1 and CDR2 from the germline V gene are LNHNV and YYDKDF (reference sequence). This CDR3 region has 15 residues. V lost 5 bases and J 5 bases, leaving 15 bases between the germline ends. The CDR3 reads CATSGGGVWTGELFF. CDR3 nucleotides: TGTGCCACCAGCGGAGGGGGAGTTTGGACCGGGGAGCTGTTTTTT.

J is TRBJ2-1 and V is TRBV11-2, with a tentative D call TRBD2 (7 bases). The ends were cut back, 6 bases at V and 4 bases at J, with 19 bases in the middle. In germline, CDR1 is SGHAT, CDR2 FQNNGV. The CDR3 has 16 residues. As DNA, the CDR3 is TGTGCCAGCAGAGAGGGGGAGGGAAATTTTTACAATGAGCAGTTCTTC. It yields the protein CASREGEGNFYNEQFF.

The J gene is TRBJ1-5, the V gene TRBV4-1; D gene ambiguous. Trimming took off 1 base at V and 6 bases at J, with 7 bases between the two ends. The CDR3 is 13 amino acids. Germline CDR1 MGHRA, CDR2 YSYEKL. The CDR3 region has the DNA TGCGCCAGCAGCCAAGGAATGGCTCAGCCCCAGCATTTT. Translated, it gives CASSQGMAQPQHF.

The chain has TRBV6-5 and TRBJ2-7; TRBD1 agrees at 8 bases. Trimming removed 7 bases from V and 3 bases from J; junction bases left unmatched: 5. There are 13 residues in the CDR3. Germline V CDR1 and CDR2: MNHEY, SVGAGI. CDR3: CASMIGQGYEQYF. DNA of the CDR3: TGTGCCAGCATGATAGGACAGGGCTACGAGCAGTACTTC.

V and J are TRBV5-4 and TRBJ1-2, with 10 bases fitting TRBD1. The CDR3 loop spans 13 amino acids. Per the germline V gene, CDR1 is SGHNT and CDR2 is YYREEE (reference sequence). Trimming removed 5 bases from V and 7 bases from J; junction bases left unmatched: 5. Here the CDR3 DNA reads TGTGCCAGCAGTCAGACAGGGGGCTCTGGCTACACCTTC. As protein: CASSQTGGSGYTF.

V is TRBV28 and J is TRBJ1-6; the D gene is possibly TRBD1 (6 bases). Trimming pared 7 bases from V and 8 bases from J, leaving 12 bases between. This CDR3 has 13 amino acids. Germline lookup yields CDR1 MDHEN and CDR2 SYDVKM. This CDR3 reads CASTEQGDSPLHF. CDR3 nucleotides: TGTGCCAGCACGGAACAGGGAGATTCACCCCTCCACTTT.

The table lists this clone with a few counts. This sequence joins TRBV5-1 and TRBJ1-2; a weak D match, TRBD1 (6 bases). Trimming pared 4 bases from V and 6 bases from J, leaving 16 bases between. In germline, CDR1 is SGHRS, CDR2 YFSETQ. There are 14 residues in the CDR3. The CDR3 here is CASSPGWQGHGYTF. The CDR3, as DNA: TGCGCCAGCAGCCCGGGATGGCAGGGGCATGGCTACACCTTC.

The rearrangement links TRBV19 to TRBJ2-7; D is perhaps TRBD2 (7 bases). The CDR3 runs to 15 residues. CDR1 and CDR2 from the germline V gene are LNHDA and SQIVND (reference sequence). V was shortened by 5 bases and J by 3 bases, with 17 bases between the two germline ends. The CDR3 DNA sequence: TGTGCCAGTAGTGAGACGGGGGGCCTTGACTACGAGCAGTACTTC. As protein: CASSETGGLDYEQYF.

The rearrangement joins TRBV7-8 to TRBJ1-1; TRBD1 is a possible D gene (6 bases). The CDR3 spans 14 residues. Germline values: CDR1 SGHVS, CDR2 FQNEAQ. V was trimmed by 5 bases and J by 4 bases, leaving 14 bases between them. The CDR3 spells CASSPQTGVTEAFF. CDR3 bases: TGTGCCAGCAGCCCCCAGACAGGAGTCACTGAAGCTTTCTTT. The full variable domain, its missing parts supplied by reference TRBV7-8 and TRBJ1-1, is GAGVSQSPRYKVAKRGQDVALRCDPISGHVSLFWYQQALGQGPEFLTYFQNEAQLDKSGLPSDRFFAERPEGSVSTLKIQRTQQEDSAVYLCASSPQTGVTEAFFGQGTRLTVV.

V usage is TRBV19 and J usage is TRBJ2-7; 9 bases match TRBD1. V gave up 8 bases and J gave up 4 bases; unmatched junction bases: 3. The CDR3 is made up of 12 amino acids. Germline CDR1 is LNHDA and CDR2 is SQIVND (reference sequence). This CDR3 is CASGTGRYEQYF. The CDR3 region has the DNA TGTGCCAGTGGGACAGGGCGGTACGAGCAGTACTTC.

The V and J genes are TRBV7-2 and TRBJ1-5, with 9 positions matching TRBD1. This CDR3 has 15 residues. Trimming took 2 bases from V and 8 from J; bases not matched to a gene: 7. From germline, CDR1 is SGHTA and CDR2 FQGNSA. The CDR3, as DNA: TGTGCCAGCAGCTTAAGAGGACAGGGGAGCGAGCCCCAGCATTTT. It encodes CASSLRGQGSEPQHF.

Here the CDR3 reads CASSLGYSNYGYTF. For the CDR3, the DNA is TGTGCCAGCAGCTTGGGGTACAGCAACTATGGCTACACCTTC. The rearrangement joins TRBV5-4 to TRBJ1-2; D is ambiguous. V dropped 0 bases and J dropped 2 bases, with 8 bases sitting between them. Germline V gene lookup returns CDR1 SGHNT and CDR2 YYREEE (reference sequence). This CDR3 spans 14 amino acids.

The rearrangement links TRBV27 to TRBJ2-2, with D unclear. Trimming left V 9 bases short and J 2 bases short, with 13 bases between. Germline lookup yields CDR1 MNHEY and CDR2 SMNVEV (reference sequence). The CDR3 totals 14 residues. The CDR3 DNA is TGTGCCAGTAGTGCAGGCCTAAACACCGGGGAGCTGTTTTTT. It is translated as CASSAGLNTGELFF.

This clone turned up a few times. V is TRBV6-6 and J is TRBJ1-1, with D perhaps TRBD1 (5 bases). Trimming pared 4 bases from V and 3 bases from J, leaving 9 bases between. Germline V gene data show CDR1 as MNHNY and CDR2 as SVGAGI (reference sequence). The CDR3 is made up of 13 amino acids. This chain's CDR3 is CASSFDRYTEAFF. In DNA form, the CDR3 reads TGTGCCAGCAGTTTCGACAGATACACTGAAGCTTTCTTT.

The chain employs TRBV7-9 and TRBJ2-2; 9 bases map to TRBD1. Losses at the gene ends were 4 bases for V and 8 bases for J; bases not matched to a gene: 11. Germline V gene data show CDR1 as SEHNR and CDR2 as FQNEAQ (reference sequence). The CDR3 totals 16 residues. The DNA of the CDR3 is TGTGCCAGCAGCTCTTTCGGGACAGGGTTTTCAGGGGAGCTGTTTTTT. The encoded protein is CASSSFGTGFSGELFF.

This chain connects TRBV7-9 to TRBJ2-3; 7 nucleotides line up with TRBD1. The germline CDR1 and CDR2 sequences are SEHNR and FQNEAQ (reference sequence). This CDR3 has 19 residues. Germline trimming cut 5 bases from V and 2 bases from J; bases unmatched to any gene: 19. In DNA form, the CDR3 reads TGTGCCAGCAGCAGCGACAGGGAAATTCCAGTACTTTCCACAGATACGCAGTATTTT. Amino acids: CASSSDREIPVLSTDTQYF.

This clone appeared a single time. This chain joins TRBV5-4 and TRBJ2-7; a weak D match, TRBD1 (6 bases). Trimming shortened V by 0 bases and J by 2 bases, and 15 bases separated the two germline ends. Looked up from germline, CDR1 is SGHNT and CDR2 is YYREEE (reference sequence). This CDR3 is 16 amino acids long. The CDR3 region is CASSLDEAGATYEQYF. CDR3 sequence (DNA): TGTGCCAGCAGCTTGGATGAGGCAGGGGCGACCTACGAGCAGTACTTC.

The V call is TRBV29-1, the J call TRBJ1-3; 12 bases map to TRBD1. This CDR3 contains 15 residues. Germline CDR1 is SQVTM and CDR2 is ANQGSEA. V lost 6 bases and J lost 3; bases outside the gene matches: 6. In DNA, the CDR3 is TGCAGCGTCCCCGGGACAGGGGGCAGTGGAAACACCATATATTTT. It translates to CSVPGTGGSGNTIYF.

This clone was counted only a few times. This rearrangement joins TRBV29-1 to TRBJ1-6; possible D gene TRBD1, 5 bases. The CDR3 runs to 13 residues. The germline CDR1 and CDR2 sequences are SQVTM and ANQGSEA. Trimming stripped 5 bases from V and 6 bases from J, with 11 bases between. The CDR3 region has the DNA TGCAGCGTTCTTGACGGGGGTAATTCACCCCTCCACTTT. Translation gives CSVLDGGNSPLHF.

The chain uses TRBV6-5 and TRBJ2-7; D remains ambiguous. CDR1 and CDR2 from the germline V gene are MNHEY and SVGAGI. Between the trimmed V and J ends, which lost 1 base and 1 base, there was a span of 14 bases. The CDR3 runs 16 residues. The CDR3 is CASSYWRLQSSYEQYF. The CDR3 DNA is TGTGCCAGCAGTTACTGGCGTTTGCAGTCTTCCTACGAGCAGTACTTC.

The V and J genes are TRBV6-5 and TRBJ2-7, with 7 positions matching TRBD1. The germline gives CDR1 MNHEY, CDR2 SVGAGI. This CDR3 spans 11 amino acids. The ends lost 6 bases at V and 4 bases at J; junction bases unmatched: 0. The CDR3 spells CASRQGYEQYF. As DNA, the CDR3 is TGTGCCAGCAGACAGGGGTACGAGCAGTACTTC.

The V gene is TRBV6-6, the J gene TRBJ1-1, with D possibly TRBD1 on 5 matching bases. The CDR3 length is 14 residues. Trimming pared 6 bases from V and 3 bases from J, leaving 14 bases between. CDR1 MNHNY and CDR2 SVGAGI come from the germline V gene (reference sequence). The CDR3: CASSSPRDDTEAFF. CDR3 in DNA: TGTGCCAGCAGCTCACCCCGGGACGACACTGAAGCTTTCTTT.

J is TRBJ1-2 and V is TRBV7-2, with D possibly being TRBD1 (6 bases). Trimming took off 10 bases at V and 5 bases at J, with 26 bases between the two ends. The CDR3 consists of 16 residues. From germline, CDR1 is SGHTA and CDR2 FQGNSA. The CDR3 sequence: CAIQRAGASTGYGYTF. In DNA, the CDR3 is TGTGCCATCCAACGTGCGGGGGCCTCTACCGGATATGGCTACACCTTC.